These T cell receptor beta chains were read from a single sample in a study of blood T cells in healthy people across ages. TCRdb ran MiXCR on the 5' RACE reads and lists one entry per CDR3 protein. The sample includes hundreds of thousands of distinct CDR3 sequences, 58% of them seen just once. Source material: blood. These receptors were obtained from a man aged 25-40 years in good health. The CDR3 runs from the conserved cysteine through the conserved F or W. Each record gives: V gene, clone size, J gene, D gene, CDR3 protein, CDR3 DNA. The D gene is left open where the match is weak. Clone sizes are given selectively: once, few, many, or a class where the clone is expanded.

V: TRBV20-1; size: few; J: TRBJ2-5; D: -; CDR3: CSAYSGQETQYF; DNA: TGCAGTGCTTATAGCGGCCAAGAGACCCAGTACTTC
V: TRBV6-2/TRBV6-3; size: -; J: TRBJ2-7; D: TRBD2; CDR3: CASSFFGTRRSYEQYF; DNA: TGTGCCAGCAGTTTCTTTGGGACTAGGCGTTCCTACGAGCAGTACTTC
V: TRBV15; size: once; J: TRBJ2-5; D: TRBD2; CDR3: CATSRVAGMRETQYF; DNA: TGTGCCACCAGCAGAGTAGCGGGAATGAGAGAGACCCAGTACTTC
V: TRBV4-1; size: -; J: TRBJ1-4; D: -; CDR3: CASSQEAPHGAWGNEKLFF; DNA: TGCGCCAGCAGCCAAGAGGCCCCCCACGGGGCCTGGGGTAATGAAAAACTGTTTTTT
V: TRBV20-1; size: -; J: TRBJ2-3; D: TRBD2; CDR3: CSASGGGRDTQYF; DNA: TGCAGTGCCTCGGGGGGGGGCCGCGATACGCAGTATTTT
V: TRBV27; size: many; J: TRBJ2-5; D: -; CDR3: CASSLSGGETQYF; DNA: TGTGCCAGCAGCTTATCGGGGGGCGAGACCCAGTACTTC
V: TRBV11-2; size: -; J: TRBJ2-3; D: -; CDR3: CASSFTGTSTDTQYF; DNA: TGTGCCAGCAGCTTTACGGGAACTAGCACAGATACGCAGTATTTT
V: TRBV20-1; size: -; J: TRBJ2-5; D: TRBD1; CDR3: CSARFPGTGSNEQYF; DNA: TGCAGTGCTAGATTCCCTGGGACAGGGTCCAATGAGCAGTACTTC
V: TRBV29-1; size: -; J: TRBJ2-7; D: TRBD2; CDR3: CSVDKGGSSTYEQYF; DNA: TGCAGCGTTGACAAGGGCGGGAGTAGTACCTACGAGCAGTACTTC
V: TRBV5-1; size: few; J: TRBJ2-7; D: TRBD2; CDR3: CASSPGGTGAYEQYF; DNA: TGCGCCAGCAGTCCGGGGGGGACTGGAGCCTACGAGCAGTACTTC
V: TRBV30; size: few; J: TRBJ2-3; D: -; CDR3: CAWTPGSTDTQYF; DNA: TGTGCCTGGACTCCGGGGTCTACAGATACGCAGTATTTT
V: TRBV10-1; size: -; J: TRBJ2-5; D: -; CDR3: CASSLGTASGETQYF; DNA: TGCGCCAGCAGCCTCGGGACGGCGTCCGGGGAGACCCAGTACTTC
V: TRBV18; size: -; J: TRBJ1-5; D: -; CDR3: CASSPSNGQPQHF; DNA: TGTGCCAGCTCACCGTCCAACGGTCAGCCCCAGCATTTT
V: TRBV10-3; size: few; J: TRBJ2-6; D: -; CDR3: CAIRAGPGANVLTF; DNA: TGTGCCATCAGAGCCGGACCCGGGGCCAACGTCCTGACTTTC
V: TRBV30; size: few; J: TRBJ2-5; D: -; CDR3: CAWSQQELETQYF; DNA: TGTGCCTGGAGCCAGCAGGAGCTAGAGACCCAGTACTTC
V: TRBV10-3; size: -; J: TRBJ2-2; D: TRBD2; CDR3: CAITRTSGRMAGELFF; DNA: TGTGCCATCACTAGGACTAGCGGGAGAATGGCCGGGGAGCTGTTTTTT
V: TRBV6-2/TRBV6-3; size: -; J: TRBJ1-2; D: -; CDR3: CASTQGNGYTF; DNA: TGTGCCAGCACCCAGGGGAATGGCTACACCTTC
V: TRBV7-2; size: -; J: TRBJ2-5; D: TRBD2; CDR3: CASSFGLAPSQETQYF; DNA: TGTGCCAGCAGCTTCGGACTAGCGCCCTCACAAGAGACCCAGTACTTC
V: TRBV6-6; size: once; J: TRBJ1-1; D: -; CDR3: CTSNKLGGLMNTEAFF; DNA: TGTACCAGCAATAAACTTGGGGGGCTCATGAACACTGAAGCTTTCTTT
V: TRBV6-4; size: -; J: TRBJ2-2; D: -; CDR3: CASSPRDDTGELFF; DNA: TGTGCCAGCAGTCCCAGGGACGACACCGGGGAGCTGTTTTTT
V: TRBV7-2; size: -; J: TRBJ2-4; D: -; CDR3: CASSLAGGVNIQYF; DNA: TGTGCCAGCAGCTTAGCAGGGGGAGTGAACATTCAGTACTTC
V: TRBV9; size: -; J: TRBJ2-3; D: TRBD1; CDR3: CASSGDRSVSDTQYF; DNA: TGTGCCAGCAGTGGGGACAGGTCGGTTTCAGATACGCAGTATTTT
V: TRBV29-1; size: -; J: TRBJ2-5; D: TRBD2; CDR3: CSGRLAGEETQYF; DNA: TGCAGCGGCCGACTAGCGGGGGAAGAGACCCAGTACTTC
V: TRBV20-1; size: once; J: TRBJ2-2; D: TRBD2; CDR3: CSARGLAGTGELFF; DNA: TGCAGTGCTAGAGGTCTAGCGGGCACCGGGGAGCTGTTTTTT
V: TRBV6-2/TRBV6-3; size: -; J: TRBJ2-6; D: -; CDR3: CASSYPPLSSGANVLTF; DNA: TGTGCCAGCAGTTACCCTCCTTTGTCCTCTGGGGCCAACGTCCTGACTTTC
V: TRBV29-1; size: few; J: TRBJ1-2; D: TRBD1; CDR3: CSVRPGQGIYGYTF; DNA: TGCAGCGTCCGCCCGGGACAGGGGATTTATGGCTACACCTTC
V: TRBV6-5; size: few; J: TRBJ1-4; D: TRBD1; CDR3: CASSEQTGDAEKLFF; DNA: TGTGCCAGCAGTGAACAGACAGGGGACGCGGAAAAACTGTTTTTT
V: TRBV7-2; size: -; J: TRBJ1-1; D: -; CDR3: CASSFQGSVSTEAFF; DNA: TGTGCCAGCAGCTTTCAGGGATCAGTGAGCACTGAAGCTTTCTTT
V: TRBV6-5; size: -; J: TRBJ2-5; D: -; CDR3: CASTQGWGTETQYF; DNA: TGTGCCAGCACTCAGGGTTGGGGGACAGAGACCCAGTACTTC
V: TRBV4-2; size: once; J: TRBJ1-4; D: -; CDR3: CASSQFKTHGEKLFF; DNA: TGTGCCAGCAGCCAATTCAAGACCCACGGCGAAAAACTGTTTTTT
V: TRBV15; size: -; J: TRBJ2-5; D: -; CDR3: CATSRLTQETQYF; DNA: TGTGCCACCAGTCGACTAACACAAGAGACCCAGTACTTC
V: TRBV20-1; size: -; J: TRBJ2-7; D: -; CDR3: CSARDPTNIPYEQYF; DNA: TGCAGTGCTAGAGATCCAACCAATATACCCTACGAGCAGTACTTC
V: TRBV4-2; size: -; J: TRBJ1-1; D: -; CDR3: CASSQVQTRNTEAFF; DNA: TGTGCCAGCAGCCAAGTCCAGACCCGGAACACTGAAGCTTTCTTT
V: TRBV4-2; size: few; J: TRBJ2-5; D: -; CDR3: CASSRGDPGETQYF; DNA: TGTGCCAGCAGCCGTGGCGACCCGGGAGAGACCCAGTACTTC
V: TRBV7-2; size: few; J: TRBJ1-6; D: -; CDR3: CASSLAHRNSPLHF; DNA: TGTGCCAGCAGCTTAGCCCACCGCAATTCACCCCTCCACTTT
V: TRBV11-2; size: -; J: TRBJ1-2; D: -; CDR3: CASSSEAGGYTF; DNA: TGTGCCAGCAGCTCGGAGGCGGGCGGCTACACCTTC
V: TRBV11-2; size: few; J: TRBJ2-3; D: -; CDR3: CASSSQMATGTQYF; DNA: TGTGCCAGCAGCTCCCAGATGGCTACGGGTACGCAGTATTTT
V: TRBV10-1; size: many; J: TRBJ2-1; D: -; CDR3: CASSPIGKLGDEQFF; DNA: TGCGCCAGCAGTCCGATTGGAAAGCTCGGCGATGAGCAGTTCTTC
V: TRBV4-3; size: -; J: TRBJ2-1; D: TRBD2; CDR3: CASSQGLRFDEQFF; DNA: TGCGCCAGCAGCCAGGGACTACGATTCGATGAGCAGTTCTTC
V: TRBV20-1; size: -; J: TRBJ2-7; D: -; CDR3: CSAPGRPTTEQYF; DNA: TGCAGTGCCCCCGGTAGACCCACCACCGAGCAGTACTTC
V: TRBV24-1; size: -; J: TRBJ2-1; D: -; CDR3: CATSVGGPVNEQFF; DNA: TGTGCCACCAGTGTTGGGGGCCCGGTAAATGAGCAGTTCTTC
V: TRBV6-2/TRBV6-3; size: -; J: TRBJ1-2; D: TRBD1; CDR3: CASNIGTAYGYTF; DNA: TGTGCCAGCAACATCGGGACAGCTTATGGCTACACCTTC
V: TRBV3-1; size: -; J: TRBJ2-1; D: TRBD1; CDR3: CASSLHSGQGDTNEQFF; DNA: TGTGCCAGCAGCCTCCACTCGGGACAGGGAGATACCAATGAGCAGTTCTTC
V: TRBV20-1; size: -; J: TRBJ1-2; D: TRBD1; CDR3: CSAWPDRSNYGYTF; DNA: TGCAGTGCTTGGCCGGACAGGAGCAACTATGGCTACACCTTC
V: TRBV5-8; size: -; J: TRBJ2-5; D: -; CDR3: CASSLTTRALQETQYF; DNA: TGTGCCAGCAGCTTAACAACCCGGGCACTCCAAGAGACCCAGTACTTC
V: TRBV20-1; size: -; J: TRBJ2-3; D: -; CDR3: CSASRPGGYTDTQYF; DNA: TGCAGTGCCAGCCGACCCGGGGGCTACACAGATACGCAGTATTTT
V: TRBV29-1; size: -; J: TRBJ1-5; D: TRBD1; CDR3: CNKPPGQGELGQPQHF; DNA: TGCAACAAACCCCCGGGACAGGGTGAATTGGGTCAGCCCCAGCATTTT
V: TRBV5-5; size: -; J: TRBJ1-1; D: TRBD1; CDR3: CASSSQGARAEAFF; DNA: TGTGCCAGCAGCTCACAGGGGGCGAGGGCTGAAGCTTTCTTT
V: TRBV6-4; size: once; J: TRBJ2-5; D: -; CDR3: CASSGGEGPYNEQYF; DNA: TGTGCCAGCAGTGGAGGAGAGGGGCCCTACAATGAGCAGTACTTC
V: TRBV28; size: -; J: TRBJ1-4; D: -; CDR3: CASTVVGEKLFF; DNA: TGTGCCAGCACGGTGGTGGGGGAAAAACTGTTTTTT